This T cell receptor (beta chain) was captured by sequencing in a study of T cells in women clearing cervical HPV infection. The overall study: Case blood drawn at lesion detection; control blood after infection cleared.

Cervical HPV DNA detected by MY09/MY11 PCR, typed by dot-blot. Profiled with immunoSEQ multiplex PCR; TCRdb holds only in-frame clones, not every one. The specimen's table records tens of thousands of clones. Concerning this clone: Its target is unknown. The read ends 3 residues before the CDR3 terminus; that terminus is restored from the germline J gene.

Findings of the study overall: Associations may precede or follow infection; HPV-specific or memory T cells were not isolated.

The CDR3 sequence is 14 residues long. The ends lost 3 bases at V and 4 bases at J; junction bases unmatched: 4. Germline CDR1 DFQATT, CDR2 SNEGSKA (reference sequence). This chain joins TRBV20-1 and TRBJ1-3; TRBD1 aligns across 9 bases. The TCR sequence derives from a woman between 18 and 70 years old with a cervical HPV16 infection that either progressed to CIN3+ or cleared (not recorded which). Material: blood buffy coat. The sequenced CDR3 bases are TGCAGTGCTAGGGGGGGACAGGGAGGAAACACC. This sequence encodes CSARGGQGGNT. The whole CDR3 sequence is CSARGGQGGNTIYF.